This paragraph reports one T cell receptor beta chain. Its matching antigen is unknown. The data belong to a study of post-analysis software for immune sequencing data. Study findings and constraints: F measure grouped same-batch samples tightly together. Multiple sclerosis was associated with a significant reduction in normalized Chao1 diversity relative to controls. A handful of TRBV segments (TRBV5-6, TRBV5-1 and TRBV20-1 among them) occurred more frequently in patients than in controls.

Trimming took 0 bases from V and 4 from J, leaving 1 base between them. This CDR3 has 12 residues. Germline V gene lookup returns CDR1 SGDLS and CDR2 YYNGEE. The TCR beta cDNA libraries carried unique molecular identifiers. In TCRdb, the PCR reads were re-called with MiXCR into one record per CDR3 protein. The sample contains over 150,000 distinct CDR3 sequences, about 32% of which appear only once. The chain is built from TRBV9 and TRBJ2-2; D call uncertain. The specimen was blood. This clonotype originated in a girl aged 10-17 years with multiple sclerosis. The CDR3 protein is CASSVATGELFF. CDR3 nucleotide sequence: TGTGCCAGCAGCGTAGCCACCGGGGAGCTGTTTTTT.